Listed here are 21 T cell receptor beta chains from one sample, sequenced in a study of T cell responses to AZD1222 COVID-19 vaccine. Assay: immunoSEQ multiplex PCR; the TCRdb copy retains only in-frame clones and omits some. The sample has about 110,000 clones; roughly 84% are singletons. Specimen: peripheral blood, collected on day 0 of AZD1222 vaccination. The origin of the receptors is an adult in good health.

The CDR3 sequence: CATRGTMSYEQYV. The CDR3 coding sequence is TGCGCCACCAGAGGGACCATGAGTTACGAGCAGTACGTC. This chain connects TRBV5-1 to TRBJ2-7; D is tentatively TRBD1 or TRBD2 (5 bases each). The V end was cut by 9 bases, the J end by 4 bases, with 17 bases between. The CDR3 length is 13 residues. Germline values: CDR1 SGHRS, CDR2 YFSETQ.

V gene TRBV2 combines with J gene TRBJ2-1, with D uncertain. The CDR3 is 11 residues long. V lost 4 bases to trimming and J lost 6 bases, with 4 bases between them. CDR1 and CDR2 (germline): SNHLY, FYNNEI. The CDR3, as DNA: TGTGCCAGCAGTGGGGGCAATGAGCAGTTCTTC. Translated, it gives CASSGGNEQFF.

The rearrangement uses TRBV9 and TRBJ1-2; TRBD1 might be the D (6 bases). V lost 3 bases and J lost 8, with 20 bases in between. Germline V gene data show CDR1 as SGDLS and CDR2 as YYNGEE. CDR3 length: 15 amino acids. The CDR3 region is CASSEQGIGDRGYTF. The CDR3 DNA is TGTGCCAGCAGCGAACAGGGTATCGGCGATAGAGGCTACACCTTC.

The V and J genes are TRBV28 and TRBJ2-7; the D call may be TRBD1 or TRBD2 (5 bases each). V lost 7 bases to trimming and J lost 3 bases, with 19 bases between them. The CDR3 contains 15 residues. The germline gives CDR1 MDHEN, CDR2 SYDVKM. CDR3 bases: TGTGCCAGCACCCCGAGCCCTGGGACGGGCTACGAGCAGTACTTC. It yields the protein CASTPSPGTGYEQYF.

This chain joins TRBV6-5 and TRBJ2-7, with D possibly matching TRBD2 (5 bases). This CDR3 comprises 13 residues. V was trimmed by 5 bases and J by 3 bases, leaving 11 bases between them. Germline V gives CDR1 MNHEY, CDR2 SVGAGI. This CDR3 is CASSRTLNYEQYV. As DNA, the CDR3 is TGTGCCAGCAGTCGGACTCTAAACTACGAGCAGTACGTC.

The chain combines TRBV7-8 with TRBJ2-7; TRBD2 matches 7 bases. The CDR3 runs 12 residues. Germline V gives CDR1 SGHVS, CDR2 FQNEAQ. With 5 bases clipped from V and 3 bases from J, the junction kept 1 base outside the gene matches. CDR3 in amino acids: CASSRDYYEQYF. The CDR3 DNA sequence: TGTGCCAGCAGCCGGGACTACTACGAGCAGTACTTC.

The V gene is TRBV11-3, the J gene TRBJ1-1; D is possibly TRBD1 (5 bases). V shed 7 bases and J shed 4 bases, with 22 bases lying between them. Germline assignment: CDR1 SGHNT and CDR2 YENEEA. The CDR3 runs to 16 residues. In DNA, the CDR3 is TGTGCCAGCATCCCCGGGCAGGGTCCTTTTGGCACTGAAGCTTTCTTT. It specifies CASIPGQGPFGTEAFF.

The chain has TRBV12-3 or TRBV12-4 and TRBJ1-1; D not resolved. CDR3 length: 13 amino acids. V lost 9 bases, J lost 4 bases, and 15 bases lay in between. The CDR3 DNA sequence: TGTGCCAGTAATCGACGGGGAGCCACTGAAGCTTTCTTT. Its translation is CASNRRGATEAFF.

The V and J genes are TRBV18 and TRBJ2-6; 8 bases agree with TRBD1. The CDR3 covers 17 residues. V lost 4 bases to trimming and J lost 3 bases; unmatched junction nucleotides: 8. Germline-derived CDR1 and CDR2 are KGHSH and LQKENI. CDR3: CASSRPTGDSGANVLTF. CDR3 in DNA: TGTGCCAGCTCACGGCCGACAGGGGATAGTGGGGCCAACGTCCTGACTTTC.

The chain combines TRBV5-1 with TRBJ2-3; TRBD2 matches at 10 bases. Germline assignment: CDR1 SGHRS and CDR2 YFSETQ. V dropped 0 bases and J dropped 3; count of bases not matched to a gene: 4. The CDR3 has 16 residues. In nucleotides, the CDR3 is TGCGCCAGCAGCTTGGGCCTAGCGGGGGTTACAGATACGCAGTATTTT. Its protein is CASSLGLAGVTDTQYF.

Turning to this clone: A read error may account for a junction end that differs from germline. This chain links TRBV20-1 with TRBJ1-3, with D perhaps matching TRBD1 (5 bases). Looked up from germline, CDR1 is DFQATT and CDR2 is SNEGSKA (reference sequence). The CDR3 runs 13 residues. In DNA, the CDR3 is TGCAGTGCTAGTACAGGCTCTAGAAACACCATATATTTT. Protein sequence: CSASTGSRNTIYF.

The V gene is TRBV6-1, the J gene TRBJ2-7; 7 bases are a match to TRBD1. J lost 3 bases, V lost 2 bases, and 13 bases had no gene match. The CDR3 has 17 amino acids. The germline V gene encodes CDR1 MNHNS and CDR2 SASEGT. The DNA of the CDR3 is TGTGCCAGCAGTGAACCCCGGGCCAGGGGGAGTAACTACGAGCAGTACGTC. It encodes CASSEPRARGSNYEQYV.

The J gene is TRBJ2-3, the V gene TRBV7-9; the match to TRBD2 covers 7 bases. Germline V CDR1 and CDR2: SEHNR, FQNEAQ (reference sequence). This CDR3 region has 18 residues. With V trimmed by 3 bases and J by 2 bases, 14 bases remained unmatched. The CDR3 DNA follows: TGTGCCAGCAGCTTCCCTAAGGGGCGGGGGTCATTCACAGATACGCAGTATTTT. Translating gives CASSFPKGRGSFTDTQYF.

This CDR3 reads CASSSGQGAYGYTF. In nucleotides, the CDR3 is TGTGCCAGCAGCTCCGGACAGGGGGCCTATGGCTACACCTTC. This chain links TRBV27 with TRBJ1-2; the match to TRBD1 covers 11 bases. The V and J ends lost 6 bases and 4 bases, in that order; junction bases with no gene match: 4. The CDR3 is 14 residues long. CDR1 is MNHEY and CDR2 is SMNVEV in the germline V gene (reference sequence).

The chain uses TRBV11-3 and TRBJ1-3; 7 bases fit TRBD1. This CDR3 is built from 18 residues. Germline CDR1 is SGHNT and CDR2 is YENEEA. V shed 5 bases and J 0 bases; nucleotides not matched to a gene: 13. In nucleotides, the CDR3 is TGTGCCAGCAGCGAAGAGACAGGGAACGAGCCCTCTGGAAACACCATATATTTT. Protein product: CASSEETGNEPSGNTIYF.

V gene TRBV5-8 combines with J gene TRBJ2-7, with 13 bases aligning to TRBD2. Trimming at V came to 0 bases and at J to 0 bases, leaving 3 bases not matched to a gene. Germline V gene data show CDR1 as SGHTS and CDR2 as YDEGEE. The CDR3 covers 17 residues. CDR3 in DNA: TGTGCCAGCAGCTTGGGACTAGCGGGGGGCGGCTCCTACGAGCAGTACTTC. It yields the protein CASSLGLAGGGSYEQYF. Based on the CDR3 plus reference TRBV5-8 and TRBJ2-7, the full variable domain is EAGVTQSPTHLIKTRGQQATLRCSPISGHTSVYWYQQALGLGLQFLLWYDEGEERNRGNFPPRFSGRQFPNYSSELNVNALELEDSALYLCASSLGLAGGGSYEQYFGPGTRLTVT.

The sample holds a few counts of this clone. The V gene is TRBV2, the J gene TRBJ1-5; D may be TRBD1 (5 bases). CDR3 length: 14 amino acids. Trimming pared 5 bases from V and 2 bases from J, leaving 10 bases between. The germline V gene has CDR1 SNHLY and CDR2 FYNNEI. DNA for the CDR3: TGTGCCAGCAGTCAGGGAGTGGGCAATCAGCCCCAGCATTTT. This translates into CASSQGVGNQPQHF.

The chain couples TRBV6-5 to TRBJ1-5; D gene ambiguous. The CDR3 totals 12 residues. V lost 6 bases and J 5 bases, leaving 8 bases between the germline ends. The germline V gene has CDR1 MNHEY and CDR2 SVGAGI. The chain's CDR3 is CASRDGDQPQHF. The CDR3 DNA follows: TGTGCCAGCAGGGACGGTGATCAGCCCCAGCATTTT.

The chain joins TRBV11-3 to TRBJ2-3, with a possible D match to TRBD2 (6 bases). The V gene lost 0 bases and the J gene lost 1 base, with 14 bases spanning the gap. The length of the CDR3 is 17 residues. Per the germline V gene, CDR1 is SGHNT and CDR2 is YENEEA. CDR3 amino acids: CASSLDLTGAGTDTQYF. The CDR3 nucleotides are TGTGCCAGCAGCTTAGATCTAACGGGAGCGGGCACAGATACGCAGTATTTT.

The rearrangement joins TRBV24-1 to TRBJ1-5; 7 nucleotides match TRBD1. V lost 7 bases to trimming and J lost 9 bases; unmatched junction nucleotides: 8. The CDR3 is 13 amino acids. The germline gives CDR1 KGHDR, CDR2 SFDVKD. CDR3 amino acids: CATRDRSSGPQHF. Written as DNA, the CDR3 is TGTGCCACCAGGGACAGGTCCTCGGGGCCCCAGCATTTT.

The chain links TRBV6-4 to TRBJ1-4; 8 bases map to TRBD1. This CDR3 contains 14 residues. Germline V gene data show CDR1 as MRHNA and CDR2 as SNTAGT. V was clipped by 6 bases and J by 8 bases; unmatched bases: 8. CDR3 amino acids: CASRPDRGGEKLFF. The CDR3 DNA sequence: TGTGCCAGCAGGCCCGACAGGGGAGGGGAAAAACTGTTTTTT.